The TCR beta chain under discussion was sequenced for a study of blood T cells in healthy people across ages. Primers used in a second PCR of about 7 to 12 cycles were a sample-barcoded 5' primer and a J-beta primer mix. TCRdb reprocessed the 5' RACE reads with MiXCR, giving one entry per CDR3 protein. The sample carries 700,000 to 1,000,000 distinct CDR3 sequences, roughly 44% recorded once. Points on this clonotype: The germline gene is not matched at one end of the junction; a read error may be the cause.

Germline-derived CDR1 and CDR2 are DFQATT and SNEGSKA (reference sequence). This CDR3 is built from 15 residues. The TCR was taken from a man aged 55-75 years in good health. The rearrangement joins TRBV20-1 to TRBJ1-1, with D maybe TRBD1 (6 bases). Sequencing was done on a sample of blood. The CDR3 spells CSARVTGILNTEAFF. CDR3 nucleotides: TGCAGTGCAAGAGTCACAGGGATACTGAACACTGAAGCTTTCTTT.